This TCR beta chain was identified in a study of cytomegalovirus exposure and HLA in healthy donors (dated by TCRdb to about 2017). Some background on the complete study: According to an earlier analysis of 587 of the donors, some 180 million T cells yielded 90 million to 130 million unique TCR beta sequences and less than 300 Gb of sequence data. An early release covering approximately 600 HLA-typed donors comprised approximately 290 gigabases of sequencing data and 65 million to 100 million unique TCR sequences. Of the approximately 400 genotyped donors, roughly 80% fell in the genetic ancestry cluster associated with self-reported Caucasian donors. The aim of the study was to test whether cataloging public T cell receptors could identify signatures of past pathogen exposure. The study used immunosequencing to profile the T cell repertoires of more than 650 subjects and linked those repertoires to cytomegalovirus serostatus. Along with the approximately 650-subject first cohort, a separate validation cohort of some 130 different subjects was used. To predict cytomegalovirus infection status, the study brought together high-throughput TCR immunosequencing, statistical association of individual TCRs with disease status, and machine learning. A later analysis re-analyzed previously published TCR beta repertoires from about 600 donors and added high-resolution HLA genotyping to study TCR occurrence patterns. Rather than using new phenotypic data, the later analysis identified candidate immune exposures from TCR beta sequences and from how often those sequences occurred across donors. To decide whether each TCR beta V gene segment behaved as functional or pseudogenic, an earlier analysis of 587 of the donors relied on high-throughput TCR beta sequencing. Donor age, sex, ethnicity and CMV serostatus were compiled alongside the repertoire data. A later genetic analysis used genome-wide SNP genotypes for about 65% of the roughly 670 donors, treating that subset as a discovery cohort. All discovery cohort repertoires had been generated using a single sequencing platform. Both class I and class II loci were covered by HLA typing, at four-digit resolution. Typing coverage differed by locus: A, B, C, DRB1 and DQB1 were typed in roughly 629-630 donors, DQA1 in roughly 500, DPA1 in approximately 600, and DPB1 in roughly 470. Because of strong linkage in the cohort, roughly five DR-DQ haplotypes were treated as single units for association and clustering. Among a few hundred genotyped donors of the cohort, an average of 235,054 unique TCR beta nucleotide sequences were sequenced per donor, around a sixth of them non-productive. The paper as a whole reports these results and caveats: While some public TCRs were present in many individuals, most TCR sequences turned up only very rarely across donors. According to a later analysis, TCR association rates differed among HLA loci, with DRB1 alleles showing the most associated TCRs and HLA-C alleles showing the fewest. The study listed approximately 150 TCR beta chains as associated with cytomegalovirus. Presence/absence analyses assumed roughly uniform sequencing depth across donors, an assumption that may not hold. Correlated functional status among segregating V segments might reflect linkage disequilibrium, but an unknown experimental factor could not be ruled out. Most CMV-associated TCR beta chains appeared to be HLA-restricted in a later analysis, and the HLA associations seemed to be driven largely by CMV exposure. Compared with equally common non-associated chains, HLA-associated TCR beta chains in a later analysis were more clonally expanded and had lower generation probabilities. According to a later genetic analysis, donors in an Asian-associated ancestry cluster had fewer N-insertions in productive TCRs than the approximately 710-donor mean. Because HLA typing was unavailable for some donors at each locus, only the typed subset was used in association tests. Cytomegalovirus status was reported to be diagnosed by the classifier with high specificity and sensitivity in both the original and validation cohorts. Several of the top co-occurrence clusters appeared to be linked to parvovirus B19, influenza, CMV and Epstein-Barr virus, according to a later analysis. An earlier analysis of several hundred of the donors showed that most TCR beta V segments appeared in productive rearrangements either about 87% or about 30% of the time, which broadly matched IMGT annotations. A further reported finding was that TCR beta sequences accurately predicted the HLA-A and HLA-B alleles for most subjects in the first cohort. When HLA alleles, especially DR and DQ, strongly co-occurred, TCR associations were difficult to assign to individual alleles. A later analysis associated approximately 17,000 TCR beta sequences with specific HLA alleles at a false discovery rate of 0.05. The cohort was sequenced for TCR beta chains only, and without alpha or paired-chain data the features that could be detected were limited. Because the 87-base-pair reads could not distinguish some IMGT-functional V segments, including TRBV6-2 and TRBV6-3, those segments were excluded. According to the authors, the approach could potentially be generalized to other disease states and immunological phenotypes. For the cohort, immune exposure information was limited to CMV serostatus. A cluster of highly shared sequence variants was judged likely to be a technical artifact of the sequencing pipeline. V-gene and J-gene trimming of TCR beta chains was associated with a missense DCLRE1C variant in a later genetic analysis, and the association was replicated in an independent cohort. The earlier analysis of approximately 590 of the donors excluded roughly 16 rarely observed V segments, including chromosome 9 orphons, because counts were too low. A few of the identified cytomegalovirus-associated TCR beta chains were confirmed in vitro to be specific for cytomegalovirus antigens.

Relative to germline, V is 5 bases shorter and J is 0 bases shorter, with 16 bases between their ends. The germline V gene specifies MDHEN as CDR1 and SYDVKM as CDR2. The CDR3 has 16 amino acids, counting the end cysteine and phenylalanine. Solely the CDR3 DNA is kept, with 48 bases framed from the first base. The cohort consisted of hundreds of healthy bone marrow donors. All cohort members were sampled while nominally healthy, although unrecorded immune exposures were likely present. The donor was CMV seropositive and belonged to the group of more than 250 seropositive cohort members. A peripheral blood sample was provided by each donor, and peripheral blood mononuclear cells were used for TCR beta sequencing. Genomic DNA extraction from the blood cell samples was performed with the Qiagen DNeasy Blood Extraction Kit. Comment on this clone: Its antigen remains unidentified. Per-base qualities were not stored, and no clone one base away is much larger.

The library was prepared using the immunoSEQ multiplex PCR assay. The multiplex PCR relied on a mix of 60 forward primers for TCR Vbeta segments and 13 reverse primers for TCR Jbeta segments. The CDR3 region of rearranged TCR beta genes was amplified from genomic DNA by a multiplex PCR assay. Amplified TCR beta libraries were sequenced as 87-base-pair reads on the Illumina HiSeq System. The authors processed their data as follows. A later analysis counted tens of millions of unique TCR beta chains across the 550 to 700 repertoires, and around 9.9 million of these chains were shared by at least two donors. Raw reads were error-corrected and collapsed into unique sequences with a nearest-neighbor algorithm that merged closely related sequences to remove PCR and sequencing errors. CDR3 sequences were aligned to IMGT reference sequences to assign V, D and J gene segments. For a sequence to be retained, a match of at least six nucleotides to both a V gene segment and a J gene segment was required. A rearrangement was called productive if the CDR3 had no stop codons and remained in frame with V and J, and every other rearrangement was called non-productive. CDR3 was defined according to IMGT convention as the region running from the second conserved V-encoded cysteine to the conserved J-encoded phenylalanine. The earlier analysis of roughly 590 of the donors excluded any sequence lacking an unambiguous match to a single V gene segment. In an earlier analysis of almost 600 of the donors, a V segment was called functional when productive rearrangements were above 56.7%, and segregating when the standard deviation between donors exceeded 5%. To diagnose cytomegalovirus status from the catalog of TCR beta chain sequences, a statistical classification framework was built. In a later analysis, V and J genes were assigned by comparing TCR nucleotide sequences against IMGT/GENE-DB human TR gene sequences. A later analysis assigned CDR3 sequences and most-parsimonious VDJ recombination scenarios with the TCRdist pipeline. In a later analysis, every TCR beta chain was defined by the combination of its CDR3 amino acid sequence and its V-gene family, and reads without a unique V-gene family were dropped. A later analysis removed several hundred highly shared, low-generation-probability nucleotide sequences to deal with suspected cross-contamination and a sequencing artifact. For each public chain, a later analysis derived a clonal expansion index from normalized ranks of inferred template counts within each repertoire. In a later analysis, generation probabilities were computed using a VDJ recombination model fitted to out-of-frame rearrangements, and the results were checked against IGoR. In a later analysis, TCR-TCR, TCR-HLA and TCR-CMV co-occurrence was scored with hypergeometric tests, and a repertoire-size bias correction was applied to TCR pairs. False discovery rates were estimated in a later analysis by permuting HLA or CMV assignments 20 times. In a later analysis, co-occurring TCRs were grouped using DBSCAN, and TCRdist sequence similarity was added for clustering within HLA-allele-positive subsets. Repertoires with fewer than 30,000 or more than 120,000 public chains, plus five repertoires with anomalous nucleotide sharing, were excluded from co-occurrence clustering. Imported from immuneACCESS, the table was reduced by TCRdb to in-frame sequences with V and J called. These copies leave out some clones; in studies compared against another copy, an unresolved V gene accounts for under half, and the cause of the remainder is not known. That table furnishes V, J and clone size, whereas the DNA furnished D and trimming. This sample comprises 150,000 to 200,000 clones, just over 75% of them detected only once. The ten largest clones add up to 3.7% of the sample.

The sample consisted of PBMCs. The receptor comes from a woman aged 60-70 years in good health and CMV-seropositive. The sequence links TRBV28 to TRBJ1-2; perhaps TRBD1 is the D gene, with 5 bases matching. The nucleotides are TGTGCCAGCAGTACCGTGGGGCAGGCCTCTAACTATGGCTACACCTTC. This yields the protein CASSTVGQASNYGYTF.